Below, 11 T cell receptor beta chains from the same sample are listed, as sequenced in a study of T cells in Graves' hyperthyroidism and ophthalmopathy. Researchers took RNA transcripts and amplified the TCR beta CDR3 regions from them. The TCR CDR3 was amplified in a first-round RT-PCR using the HTBI primer set. TCRdb called the multiplex PCR reads again in MiXCR, with one record for every CDR3 protein. The sample includes roughly 720,000 distinct CDR3 sequences, 15% to 20% of them seen just once. The specimen was blood. The receptors stem from a man aged 45-65 years with Graves' hyperthyroidism.

Remarks on this clonotype: Given a much more abundant clone one base away, this may be a read error. The gene calls are TRBV7-8 and TRBJ1-2; no clear D. The germline V gene has CDR1 SGHVS and CDR2 FQNEAQ. The length of the CDR3 is 15 residues. CDR3 DNA sequence: TGTGCCAGCGGACCATACCAGGTCGCTAACTATGGCTGCACCTTC. Its translation is CASGPYQVANYGCTF.

This clonotype was seen at least ten times. The chain has TRBV3-1 and TRBJ2-1; 7 bases match TRBD1. The CDR3 is 13 amino acids. J lost 10 bases, V lost 5 bases, and 8 bases had no gene match. In germline, CDR1 is LGHDT, CDR2 YNNKEL (reference sequence). The CDR3 region has the DNA TGTGCCAGCAGCTTTGACAGGGACGGAGAGCAGTTCTTC. It specifies CASSFDRDGEQFF.

This clonotype was recorded many times. This rearrangement joins TRBV10-2 to TRBJ2-3; D unclear. The V end lost 6 bases, the J end lost 2 bases, and 9 bases lay between the germline ends. The CDR3 sequence is 13 residues long. Germline-derived CDR1 and CDR2 are WSHSY and SAAADI. The DNA for the CDR3 is TGCGCCAGCAGGAGACCCACCACAGATACGCAGTATTTT. It encodes CASRRPTTDTQYF.

This clonotype was observed at least ten times. The gene calls are TRBV12-5 and TRBJ1-2; unclear D gene. The CDR3 is 16 residues long. V was cut by 6 bases and J by 6 bases, with 23 bases left in between. From germline, CDR1 is LGHNT and CDR2 FRNRAP. CDR3 sequence reads: CASGPPETAGRDGYTF. The CDR3 DNA is TGTGCTAGTGGCCCTCCCGAGACGGCGGGTCGGGATGGCTACACCTTC.

This clonotype has ten or more counts. This chain links TRBV9 with TRBJ2-7; tentatively, D is TRBD1 (6 bases). The CDR3 runs to 14 residues. CDR1 is SGDLS and CDR2 is YYNGEE in the germline V gene. With 5 bases removed from V and 1 base from J, the gap between germline ends came to 13 bases. DNA for the CDR3: TGTGCCAGCAGTGCTAGACAGGAGTCCTACGAGCAGTACTTC. Amino acid sequence: CASSARQESYEQYF.

This clonotype was seen many times. CDR3 DNA sequence: TGTGCCATCAGTACCTCTAGCGGGAGGGGTGGAGAGACCCAGTACTTC. The encoded protein is CAISTSSGRGGETQYF. The chain carries TRBV10-3 and TRBJ2-5; 12 nucleotides align to TRBD2. The CDR3 has 16 amino acids. V shed 5 bases, J shed 4 bases, and the junction held 8 bases outside the gene matches. Germline assignment: CDR1 ENHRY and CDR2 SYGVKD.

This clonotype was picked up a small number of times. The chain is built from TRBV7-2 and TRBJ2-7; TRBD2 aligns across 9 bases. Germline values: CDR1 SGHTA, CDR2 FQGNSA. The CDR3 spans 15 residues. V lost 5 bases to trimming and J lost 7 bases; unmatched junction nucleotides: 12. The DNA for the CDR3 is TGTGCCAGCAGCCCCATGGGAGGACTAGCGACGGAGCAGTACTTC. It codes for CASSPMGGLATEQYF.

In its sample, this clonotype was seen a few times. The V and J genes are TRBV7-2 and TRBJ2-7; D is unclear. Trimming removed 1 base from V and 3 bases from J, with 10 bases in between. Germline values: CDR1 SGHTA, CDR2 FQGNSA. CDR3 length: 14 residues. In nucleotides, the CDR3 is TGTGCCAGCAGCTTAGGGCAGATAGGCTACGAGCAGTACTTC. Residues: CASSLGQIGYEQYF.

This clonotype occurred many times. J is TRBJ2-2 and V is TRBV28; 10 bases align to TRBD1. Germline CDR1 reads MDHEN; CDR2 reads SYDVKM. CDR3 length equals 15 residues. V dropped 3 bases and J dropped 6; count of bases not matched to a gene: 4. The CDR3 nucleotides read TGTGCCAGCAGTTTGACGGGACAGGGGTCCGGGGAGCTGTTTTTT. Its protein product is CASSLTGQGSGELFF.

This clonotype was seen ten or more times. The rearrangement links TRBV28 to TRBJ2-2, with 8 bases that match TRBD1. CDR1 MDHEN and CDR2 SYDVKM come from the germline V gene. This CDR3 contains 18 residues. V shed 5 bases, J shed 4 bases, and the junction held 15 bases outside the gene matches. The CDR3 coding sequence is TGTGCCAGCAGTCCCAAACTCCCGGACAGGGAGAGCACCGGGGAGCTGTTTTTT. This gives the protein CASSPKLPDRESTGELFF.

This clonotype was counted a few times. The chain links TRBV7-3 to TRBJ2-3; unclear D gene. The CDR3 consists of 13 residues. Between the trimmed V and J ends, which lost 1 base and 4 bases, there was a span of 6 bases. Per the germline V gene, CDR1 is SGHTA and CDR2 is FQGTGA. The CDR3 DNA reads TGTGCCAGCAGCTTAATCTTATCAGATACGCAGTATTTT. Translation: CASSLILSDTQYF. Together with reference TRBV7-3 and TRBJ2-3, the CDR3 gives the full variable domain: GAGVSQTPSNKVTEKGKYVELRCDPISGHTALYWYRQSLGQGPEFLIYFQGTGAADDSGLPNDRFFAVRPEGSVSTLKIQRTERGDSAVYLCASSLILSDTQYFGPGTRLTVL.